What follows are 15 T cell receptor beta chains derived from one specimen sequenced in a study of cytotoxic CD8 clonotypes in ibrutinib-treated CLL. Assay used: immunoSEQ multiplex PCR; TCRdb lists only in-frame clones, some missing. The sample has 200,000 to 250,000 clones, 79% seen once. Sequenced material: PBMCs, taken after 12 months of ibrutinib treatment. The receptors originated from a human donor with chronic lymphocytic leukemia.

The chain links TRBV6-4 to TRBJ2-2; D is perhaps TRBD2 (5 bases). The CDR3 is 16 amino acids. Trimming shortened V by 0 bases and J by 4 bases, and 12 bases separated the two germline ends. The germline V gene encodes CDR1 MRHNA and CDR2 SNTAGT. The CDR3 spells CASSDSLFGSTGELFF. The CDR3 DNA is TGTGCCAGCAGTGACTCACTCTTTGGGAGCACCGGGGAGCTGTTTTTT.

The chain joins TRBV7-2 to TRBJ1-2, with 7 bases fitting TRBD1. CDR3 length: 14 residues. The V gene's germline CDR1 is SGHTA and CDR2 FQGNSA. V shed 5 bases, J shed 7 bases, and the junction held 10 bases outside the gene matches. Here the CDR3 DNA reads TGTGCCAGCAGCCCTAGAGGGGGCCCCCGTGGCTACACCTTC. It translates to CASSPRGGPRGYTF. Using reference TRBV7-2 and TRBJ1-2 for the parts outside the CDR3, the full variable domain is GAGVSQSPSNKVTEKGKDVELRCDPISGHTALYWYRQSLGQGLEFLIYFQGNSAPDKSGLPSDRFSAERTGGSVSTLTIQRTQQEDSAVYLCASSPRGGPRGYTFGSGTRLTVV.

This chain connects TRBV7-2 to TRBJ1-6; D not certain. Germline V gives CDR1 SGHTA, CDR2 FQGNSA. This CDR3 has 15 residues. Trimming stripped 5 bases from V and 8 bases from J, with 16 bases between. The CDR3 sequence: CASSIRPTPDSPLHF. CDR3 DNA sequence: TGTGCCAGCAGCATCAGGCCTACCCCTGATTCACCCCTCCACTTT.

The chain links TRBV7-2 to TRBJ2-1; the D call may be TRBD1 or TRBD2 (5 bases each). Trimming left V 8 bases short and J 7 bases short, with 18 bases between. The CDR3 loop spans 14 amino acids. Germline V gene data show CDR1 as SGHTA and CDR2 as FQGNSA. The DNA for the CDR3 is TGTGCCAGCTTTCCGGGGACCGTGTGGAATGAGCAGTTCTTC. It yields the protein CASFPGTVWNEQFF. The variable domain in full, with the rest retrieved from reference TRBV7-2 and TRBJ2-1, is GAGVSQSPSNKVTEKGKDVELRCDPISGHTALYWYRQSLGQGLEFLIYFQGNSAPDKSGLPSDRFSAERTGGSVSTLTIQRTQQEDSAVYLCASFPGTVWNEQFFGPGTRLTVL.

J is TRBJ2-4 and V is TRBV6-1; 14 nucleotides agree with TRBD2. V lost 4 bases, J lost 3 bases, and 8 bases stayed unmatched. Germline V lookup: CDR1 MNHNS, CDR2 SASEGT. The CDR3 has 18 amino acids. This chain's CDR3 is CASSGFTGLAGDKNIQYF. The CDR3 bases are TGTGCCAGCAGTGGGTTCACGGGACTAGCGGGGGACAAAAACATTCAGTACTTC.

This CDR3 is CASSITGADTEAFF. The CDR3 coding sequence is TGTGCCAGCAGCATCACAGGGGCCGACACTGAAGCTTTCTTT. The genes are TRBV6-6 and TRBJ1-1; TRBD1 matches 7 bases. The germline V gene has CDR1 MNHNY and CDR2 SVGAGI (reference sequence). This CDR3 has 14 residues. Trimming cost V 6 bases and J 3 bases; bases outside gene matches: 7.

The genes are TRBV6-5 and TRBJ1-2, with D maybe TRBD1 (5 bases). The CDR3 loop spans 15 amino acids. With 3 bases removed from V and 0 bases from J, the gap between germline ends came to 11 bases. CDR1 and CDR2 (germline): MNHEY, SVGAGI. This chain's CDR3 is CASSYEQVTNYGYTF. CDR3 DNA sequence: TGTGCCAGCAGTTATGAACAGGTGACTAACTATGGCTACACCTTC.

CDR3 in DNA: TGTGCCAGCAGCTCTCCGGGACCGCGGTACAATGAGCAGTTCTTC. As protein: CASSSPGPRYNEQFF. The rearrangement uses TRBV7-9 and TRBJ2-1, with D perhaps given as TRBD1 or TRBD2 (5 bases each). Germline V gene data show CDR1 as SEHNR and CDR2 as FQNEAQ (reference sequence). Trimming stripped 4 bases from V and 4 bases from J, with 14 bases between. The CDR3 length is 15 residues.

V gene TRBV7-4 combines with J gene TRBJ2-1; TRBD1 aligns across 9 bases. This CDR3 contains 14 residues. V shed 3 bases, J shed 6 bases, and the junction held 3 bases outside the gene matches. Germline V gene sequence: CDR1 SGHVT, CDR2 SQSDAQ. CDR3 sequence: CASSFGTGSNEQFF. In DNA, the CDR3 is TGTGCCAGCAGCTTCGGGACAGGGAGCAATGAGCAGTTCTTC.

This rearrangement joins TRBV27 to TRBJ2-7; TRBD2 might be the D (5 bases). Germline CDR1 MNHEY, CDR2 SMNVEV (reference sequence). Trimming removed 4 bases at V and 5 bases at J, with 21 bases between. The CDR3 is made up of 16 amino acids. CDR3 in amino acids: CASSYGLAPTVDEQYF. The CDR3 nucleotides read TGTGCCAGCAGTTATGGACTGGCCCCAACGGTCGACGAGCAGTACTTC.

This clone was detected a few times. The V gene is TRBV11-3, the J gene TRBJ2-5, with TRBD1 as a possible D gene (6 bases). V was shortened by 2 bases and J by 7 bases, with 14 bases between the two germline ends. This CDR3 has 14 amino acids. Germline assignment: CDR1 SGHNT and CDR2 YENEEA. The CDR3 DNA reads as TGTGCCAGCAGCTTAAACAGGGCCACCCGGACCCAGTACTTC. Protein: CASSLNRATRTQYF.

V and J are TRBV6-5 and TRBJ1-2, with 9 bases that match TRBD1. The germline V gene encodes CDR1 MNHEY and CDR2 SVGAGI. V trimming: 2 bases; J trimming: 7 bases; junction bases outside the gene matches: 5. CDR3 size: 14 residues. Written as DNA, the CDR3 is TGTGCCAGCAGTTACCAGGGACAGGGTAGTGGCTACACCTTC. It translates to CASSYQGQGSGYTF.

As for this clone: One junction end disagrees with the germline gene, perhaps due to a read error. The chain combines TRBV7-7 with TRBJ2-2, with D maybe TRBD1 (5 bases). Germline V gene lookup returns CDR1 SSHAT and CDR2 FNYEAQ (reference sequence). This CDR3 spans 18 amino acids. The CDR3 sequence: CASSPGPVGRLDAGELFF. In DNA, the CDR3 is TGTGCTAGCAGCCCCGGGCCGGTGGGGCGGCTAGATGCCGGGGAGCTGTTTTTT.

This rearrangement joins TRBV27 to TRBJ2-7; the D is unclear. Germline loops: CDR1 MNHEY, CDR2 SMNVEV (reference sequence). The CDR3 contains 15 residues. With 3 bases removed from V and 0 bases from J, the gap between germline ends came to 12 bases. In DNA form, the CDR3 reads TGTGCCAGCAGTTTTGGCCTCCGAGGCTCCTACGAGCAGTACTTC. Translation: CASSFGLRGSYEQYF.

This clone was observed once. J is TRBJ1-1 and V is TRBV2; the match to TRBD1 covers 7 bases. This CDR3 has 14 residues. After removal of 5 bases from V and 5 bases from J, the junction contained 8 bases not matched to a gene. The germline V gene encodes CDR1 SNHLY and CDR2 FYNNEI. In nucleotides, the CDR3 is TGTGCCAGCAGTACCCGACAGGGAGGGACTGAAGCTTTCTTT. It specifies CASSTRQGGTEAFF.